This TCR beta chain appears in the sequencing data of a study of T cells in Graves' hyperthyroidism and ophthalmopathy. General study findings and limits: Stable hyperthyroidism was separated from ophthalmopathy by a model based on 13 V-J features. Progression to ophthalmopathy was predicted a median of 6.5 months early. Most thyroid clonotypes with frequency above 0.001 were detected in blood.

Amplification targeted TCR beta CDR3 regions from RNA transcripts. First-round RT-PCR of the TCR CDR3 relied on the HTBI primer set. TCRdb called the multiplex PCR reads again in MiXCR, with one record for every CDR3 protein. In the table there are 550,000 to 700,000 distinct CDR3 sequences, about 15% of which are singletons. Germline lookup yields CDR1 SQVTM and CDR2 ANQGSEA. This CDR3 region has 13 residues. After removal of 2 bases from V and 5 bases from J, the junction contained 5 bases not matched to a gene. Around 10 ml of fresh peripheral blood supplied the PBMCs. This clonotype was seen at least ten times. Its antigen remains unknown.

J is TRBJ2-5 and V is TRBV29-1; 7 nucleotides agree with TRBD1. Sequenced input: blood. This sequence originates from a woman aged 35 to 49 with Graves' ophthalmopathy. The CDR3 here is CSVETGVGETQYF. The CDR3 region has the DNA TGCAGCGTTGAAACAGGGGTTGGGGAGACCCAGTACTTC.